The 9 T cell receptor beta chains presented below share a single source sample, sequenced in a study of blood T cells in healthy people across ages. A J-beta primer mix and a sample-barcoded 5' primer were used in a second PCR of about 7 to 12 cycles. Via MiXCR, TCRdb re-called the 5' RACE reads, giving one row per CDR3 protein. This sample has under 750,000 distinct CDR3 sequences, with under 55% found just once. Sequencing was carried out using blood. Receptors originate from an older man in good health.

V usage is TRBV6-2 or TRBV6-3 and J usage is TRBJ2-1; possible D gene TRBD2, 8 bases. Trimming removed 10 bases from V and 8 bases from J, with 24 bases in between. The CDR3 sequence is 15 residues long. CDR1 is MNHEY and CDR2 is SVGEGT in the germline V gene. The CDR3 DNA reads as TGTGCCACCAGGGGGGGACTAGGGGGGCACCATGAGCAGTTCTTC. Its protein is CATRGGLGGHHEQFF.

J is TRBJ1-1 and V is TRBV6-5; 9 nucleotides align to TRBD1. Germline lookup yields CDR1 MNHEY and CDR2 SVGAGI. The CDR3 length is 14 residues. V was pared by 1 base and J by 4 bases, with 1 base of the junction left unmatched. The CDR3 is CASSYWTGVTEAFF. The CDR3 DNA reads TGTGCCAGCAGTTACTGGACAGGGGTCACTGAAGCTTTCTTT.

On this clonotype itself: Given a much more abundant clone one base away, this may be a read error. The V call is TRBV5-1, the J call TRBJ2-7; 8 bases agree with TRBD1. Germline V gives CDR1 SGHRS, CDR2 YFSETQ. The length of the CDR3 is 13 residues. CDR3 coding DNA: TGCACCAGCAGCTTGGACAGGGCCTACGAGCAGTACTTC. Its protein product is CTSSLDRAYEQYF.

Comments on this clonotype: This could be a read error, since a much larger clone is one nucleotide away. The chain carries TRBV6-5 and TRBJ1-2; D remains unclear. Germline assignment: CDR1 MNHEY and CDR2 SVGAGI. CDR3 length: 14 amino acids. The CDR3 reads CASSDSQSNYGYTF. The CDR3 DNA is TGTGCCAGCAGTGACTCCCAGTCTAACTATGGCTACACCTTC.

Ten or more counts support this clonotype. This chain connects TRBV6-6 to TRBJ2-7, with 7 bases fitting TRBD2. CDR3 length equals 14 residues. Per germline, CDR1 MNHNY and CDR2 SVGAGI (reference sequence). Germline trimming cut 7 bases from V and 0 bases from J; bases unmatched to any gene: 6. The CDR3 sequence is CASNVGGDSYEQYF. The CDR3, as DNA: TGTGCCAGCAACGTGGGAGGGGACTCCTACGAGCAGTACTTC.

The rearrangement joins TRBV6-5 to TRBJ1-1; the D gene is possibly TRBD1 (6 bases). Germline V lookup: CDR1 MNHEY, CDR2 SVGAGI. V was pared by 8 bases and J by 7 bases, with 17 bases between. The CDR3 consists of 13 residues. The CDR3 here is CASPNRGRIEAFF. CDR3 coding DNA: TGTGCCAGCCCGAATCGGGGGCGGATTGAAGCTTTCTTT.

The rearrangement links TRBV20-1 to TRBJ2-3, with TRBD1 matching 11 bases. The CDR3 is 13 amino acids. V lost 6 bases to trimming and J lost 4 bases; unmatched junction nucleotides: 3. The V gene's germline CDR1 is DFQATT and CDR2 SNEGSKA (reference sequence). The CDR3 region has the DNA TGCAGTGCGGCGGGACAGGGGGCAGATACGCAGTATTTT. Its translation: CSAAGQGADTQYF.

This chain uses TRBV3-1 with TRBJ1-4, with a possible D match to TRBD1 (6 bases). V lost 5 bases and J 7 bases, leaving 14 bases between the germline ends. The CDR3 has 14 residues. Germline-derived CDR1 and CDR2 are LGHDT and YNNKEL (reference sequence). The CDR3 is CASSGARGREKLFF. CDR3 DNA sequence: TGTGCCAGCAGCGGAGCGCGGGGGCGTGAAAAACTGTTTTTT.

The chain carries TRBV3-1 and TRBJ1-2, with TRBD1 as a possible D gene (5 bases). Between the trimmed V and J ends, which lost 0 bases and 6 bases, there was a span of 14 bases. Looked up from germline, CDR1 is LGHDT and CDR2 is YNNKEL (reference sequence). The CDR3 has 15 amino acids. The CDR3 sequence: CASSQEISRGDGYTF. As DNA, the CDR3 is TGTGCCAGCAGCCAAGAAATTAGTAGAGGGGATGGCTACACCTTC.